The source of this T cell receptor beta chain is a study of shared clonotypes between healthy human individuals. As for the study in general: Each donor's CD4 naive and CD4 memory cells filled three plates apiece, CD8 naive two, and CD8 memory one.

Note on this clone: Its antigen is not known.

The V end was cut by 5 bases, the J end by 2 bases, with 7 bases between. CDR1 and CDR2 (germline): MNHNS, SASEGT. There are 12 residues in the CDR3. Produced via immunoSEQ multiplex PCR; TCRdb's table is partial and in-frame only. The sample has 600,000 to 750,000 clones; less than 80% are singletons. Findings and limits, study-wide: Enrolling few donors narrowed the genetic and exposure-history diversity that was represented. Among a few donors, roughly 5% of naive CD4 clonotypes were found in common.

Donors comprised healthy HIV-negative adults lacking recent acute infections or vaccinations. The V call is TRBV6-1, the J call TRBJ2-7; D unresolved. Material for sequencing was memory CD4+ T cells sorted from blood. The subset is: CD45RA-negative fraction. The receptor comes from a woman in her 30s in good health. The CDR3 DNA is TGTGCCAGCAGTAAAGTCACCTACGAGCAGTACTTC. It specifies CASSKVTYEQYF.